Included here is one T cell receptor beta chain sequence, with context. The V and J ends lost 6 bases and 4 bases respectively, with 18 bases between them. CDR3 size: 16 residues. Per the germline V gene, CDR1 is MNHEY and CDR2 is SMNVEV (reference sequence). Seattle patient enrollment occurred during active infection, with longitudinal follow-up thereafter. This entry belongs to a study of blood T cell repertoires in COVID-19. Study-wide background: Italy, Spain and the United States were the sources of the convalescent and acute COVID-19 samples.

Assay: immunoSEQ multiplex PCR; the TCRdb copy retains only in-frame clones and omits some. The sample has some 270,000 clones, roughly 84% seen once. This sequence originates from a person aged 65-85 years with COVID-19, enrolled during active disease. This chain links TRBV27 with TRBJ2-2, with D tentatively TRBD1 (6 bases). The sample consisted of peripheral blood. The CDR3 loop is CASRVWGQASTGELFF. DNA for the CDR3: TGTGCCAGCAGAGTATGGGGGCAGGCGAGCACCGGGGAGCTGTTTTTT.